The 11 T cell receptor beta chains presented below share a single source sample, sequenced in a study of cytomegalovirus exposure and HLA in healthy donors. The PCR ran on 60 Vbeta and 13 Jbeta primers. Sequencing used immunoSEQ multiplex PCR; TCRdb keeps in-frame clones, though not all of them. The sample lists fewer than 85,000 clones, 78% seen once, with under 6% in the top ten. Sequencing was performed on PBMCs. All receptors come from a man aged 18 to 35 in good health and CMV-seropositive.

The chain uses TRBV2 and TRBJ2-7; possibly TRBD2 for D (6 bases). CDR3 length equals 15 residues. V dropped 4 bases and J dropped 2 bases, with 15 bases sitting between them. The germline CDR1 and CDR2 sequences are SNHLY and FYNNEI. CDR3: CASSVLAGPTYEQYF. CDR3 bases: TGTGCCAGCAGTGTTCTGGCGGGACCCACCTACGAGCAGTACTTC.

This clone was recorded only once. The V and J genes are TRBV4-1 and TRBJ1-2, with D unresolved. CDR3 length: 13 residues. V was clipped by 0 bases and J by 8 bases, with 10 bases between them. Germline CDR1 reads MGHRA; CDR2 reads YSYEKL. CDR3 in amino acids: CASSQDLGRGYTF. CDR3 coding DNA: TGCGCCAGCAGCCAAGATTTAGGGAGGGGCTACACCTTC.

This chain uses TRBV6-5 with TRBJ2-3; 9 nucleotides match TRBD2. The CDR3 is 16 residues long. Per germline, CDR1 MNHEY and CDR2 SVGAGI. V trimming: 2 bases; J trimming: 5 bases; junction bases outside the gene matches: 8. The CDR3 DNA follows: TGTGCCAGCAGTTACGGGCTAGCGGGAAGTAAAGATACGCAGTATTTT. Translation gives CASSYGLAGSKDTQYF.

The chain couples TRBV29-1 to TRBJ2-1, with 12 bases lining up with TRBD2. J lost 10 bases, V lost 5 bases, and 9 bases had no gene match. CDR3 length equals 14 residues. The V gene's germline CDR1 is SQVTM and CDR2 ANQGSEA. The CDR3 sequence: CSVTRLAGAEEQFF. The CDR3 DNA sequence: TGCAGCGTTACCCGACTAGCGGGAGCGGAGGAGCAGTTCTTC.

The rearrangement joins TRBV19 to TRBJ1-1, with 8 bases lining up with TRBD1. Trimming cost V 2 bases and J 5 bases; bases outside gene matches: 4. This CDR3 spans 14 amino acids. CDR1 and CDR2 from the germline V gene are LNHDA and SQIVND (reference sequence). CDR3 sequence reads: CASSIQGATTEAFF. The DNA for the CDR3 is TGTGCCAGTAGTATACAGGGGGCAACTACTGAAGCTTTCTTT. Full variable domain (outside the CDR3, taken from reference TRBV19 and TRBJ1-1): DGGITQSPKYLFRKEGQNVTLSCEQNLNHDAMYWYRQDPGQGLRLIYYSQIVNDFQKGDIAEGYSVSREKKESFPLTVTSAQKNPTAFYLCASSIQGATTEAFFGQGTRLTVV.

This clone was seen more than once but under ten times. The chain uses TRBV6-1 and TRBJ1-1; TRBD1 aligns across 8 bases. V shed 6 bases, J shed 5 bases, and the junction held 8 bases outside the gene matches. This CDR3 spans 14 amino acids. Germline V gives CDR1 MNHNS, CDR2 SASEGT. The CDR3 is CASSRTGLRTEAFF. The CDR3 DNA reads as TGTGCCAGCAGCCGGACAGGGTTGAGGACTGAAGCTTTCTTT.

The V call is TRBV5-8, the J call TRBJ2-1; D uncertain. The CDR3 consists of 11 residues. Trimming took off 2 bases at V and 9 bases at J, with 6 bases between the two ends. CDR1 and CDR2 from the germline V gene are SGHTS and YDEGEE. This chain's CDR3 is CASSLTSEQFF. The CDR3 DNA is TGTGCCAGCAGCTTAACGAGTGAGCAGTTCTTC.

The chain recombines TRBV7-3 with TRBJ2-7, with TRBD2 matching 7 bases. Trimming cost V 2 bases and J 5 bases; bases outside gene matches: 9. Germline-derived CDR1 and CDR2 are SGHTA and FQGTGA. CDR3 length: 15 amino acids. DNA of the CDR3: TGTGCCAGCAGCTTATCTACTAGCGCGGTGGACGAGCAGTACTTC. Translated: CASSLSTSAVDEQYF.

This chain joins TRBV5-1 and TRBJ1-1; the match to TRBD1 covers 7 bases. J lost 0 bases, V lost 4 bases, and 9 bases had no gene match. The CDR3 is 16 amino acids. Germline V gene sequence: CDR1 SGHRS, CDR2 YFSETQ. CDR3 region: CASSARDSLVNTEAFF. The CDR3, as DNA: TGCGCCAGCAGCGCCCGGGACAGCCTAGTGAACACTGAAGCTTTCTTT.

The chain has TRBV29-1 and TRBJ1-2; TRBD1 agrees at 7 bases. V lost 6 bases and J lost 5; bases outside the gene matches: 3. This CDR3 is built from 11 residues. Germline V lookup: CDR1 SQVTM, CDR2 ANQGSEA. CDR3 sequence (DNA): TGCAGCGTGACAGGGAGTTATGGCTACACCTTC. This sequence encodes CSVTGSYGYTF.

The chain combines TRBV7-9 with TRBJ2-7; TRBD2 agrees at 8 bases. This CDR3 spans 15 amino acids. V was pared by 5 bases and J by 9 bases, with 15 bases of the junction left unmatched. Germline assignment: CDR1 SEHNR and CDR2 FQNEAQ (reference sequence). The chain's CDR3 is CASSPMGTSTHGQYF. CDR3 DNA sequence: TGTGCCAGCAGCCCGATGGGGACTAGTACTCACGGGCAGTACTTC.